This is a list of T cell receptor beta chains from one sample in a study of blood T cell repertoires in COVID-19. Method: immunoSEQ multiplex PCR; TCRdb's copy keeps in-frame clones and lacks some. This sample carries approximately 110,000 clones, about 70% of them seen once, and the ten largest clones take approximately 5.9%. The sequenced sample was peripheral blood. All receptors come from a man older than 75 with COVID-19, enrolled during active disease. CDR3s include the opening cysteine and the closing phenylalanine or tryptophan. The D gene is left open where the match is weak. Expanded clones are given a class, and other clones once, few, many or no size at all.

v_gene	j_gene	abundance	d_gene	CDR3aa	CDR3nt
TRBV7-9	TRBJ2-4	NA	NA	CASSLAEGAKNIQYF	TGTGCCAGCAGCTTAGCGGAGGGGGCCAAAAACATTCAGTACTTC
TRBV5-4	TRBJ2-3	NA	TRBD2	CASSVGTSMTDTQYF	TGTGCCAGCAGCGTTGGGACTAGTATGACAGATACGCAGTATTTT
TRBV15	TRBJ2-7	NA	NA	CATSRGTGYEQYF	TGTGCCACCAGCAGGGGGACTGGCTACGAGCAGTACTTC
TRBV5-6	TRBJ2-7	once	TRBD2	CASSPDGRGGEQYF	TGTGCCAGCAGCCCGGACGGGAGGGGAGGGGAGCAGTACTTC
TRBV5-6	TRBJ2-6	NA	NA	CASSLTLGQYSGANVLTF	TGTGCCAGCAGCTTGACACTAGGCCAATACTCTGGGGCCAACGTCCTGACTTTC
TRBV28	TRBJ1-4	NA	NA	CASSLNSEKLFF	TGTGCCAGCAGTTTAAATAGCGAAAAACTGTTTTTT
TRBV7-9	TRBJ2-1	NA	TRBD2	CATQSGRGTNEQFF	TGTGCCACGCAAAGCGGGAGGGGAACCAATGAGCAGTTCTTC
TRBV13	TRBJ2-1	few	TRBD1	CASSSGQGRTEQFF	TGTGCCAGCAGCTCTGGACAGGGGCGAACTGAGCAGTTCTTC
TRBV28	TRBJ1-1	NA	TRBD1	CASSLIRDRTEAFF	TGTGCCAGCAGTCTCATCAGGGACAGAACAGAAGCTTTCTTT
TRBV29-1	TRBJ2-7	NA	TRBD1	CSVTGTGASYEQYF	TGCAGCGTCACCGGGACAGGGGCCTCCTACGAGCAGTACTTC
TRBV2	TRBJ2-2	NA	NA	CASSRGELFF	TGTGCCAGCAGCCGCGGGGAGCTGTTTTTT
TRBV5-6	TRBJ2-3	NA	NA	CASTLTAWSSTDTQYF	TGTGCCAGCACTTTGACAGCCTGGTCAAGCACAGATACGCAGTATTTT
TRBV28	TRBJ2-7	once	TRBD2	CASRLYISGGYEQYF	TGTGCCAGCAGATTATATATCTCGGGGGGCTACGAGCAGTACTTC
TRBV6-5	TRBJ1-6	few	TRBD1	CASSYQGARSPLHF	TGTGCCAGCAGTTACCAGGGGGCACGGTCACCCCTCCACTTT
TRBV4-1	TRBJ2-1	NA	NA	CASSQKGDEQFF	TGCGCCAGCAGCCAAAAGGGGGATGAGCAGTTCTTC
TRBV5-5	TRBJ1-6	NA	NA	CASSLGQSNSPLHF	TGTGCCAGCAGCTTGGGACAGTCGAATTCACCCCTCCACTTT
TRBV29-1	TRBJ2-3	NA	NA	CSADPTRGADTQYF	TGCAGTGCGGACCCGACTAGGGGAGCAGATACGCAGTATTTT
TRBV28	TRBJ1-1	few	TRBD1	CASLQDRGNTEAFF	TGTGCCAGCTTACAAGACAGGGGTAATACTGAAGCTTTCTTT
TRBV6-6	TRBJ1-5	once	TRBD1	CASSSGTGGRNQPQHF	TGTGCCAGCAGTTCGGGGACAGGGGGCCGTAATCAGCCCCAGCATTTT
TRBV21-1	TRBJ1-5	NA	NA	CASSKKPRQGRNQPQHF	TGTGCCAGCAGCAAAAAACCCAGGCAGGGCCGCAATCAGCCCCAGCATTTT
TRBV28	TRBJ1-3	NA	TRBD1	CASSLLAGQGYSGNTIYF	TGTGCCAGCAGTTTATTGGCGGGACAGGGGTACTCTGGAAACACCATATATTTT
TRBV27	TRBJ2-1	NA	TRBD2	CASSFESGGPSEQFF	TGTGCCAGCAGTTTTGAGTCGGGAGGCCCCAGTGAGCAGTTCTTC
TRBV4-1	TRBJ2-4	NA	NA	CASSQGILPGMSVQYF	TGCGCCAGCAGCCAAGGGATCCTACCGGGGATGAGCGTTCAGTACTTC
TRBV12-3/TRBV12-4	TRBJ1-2	few	TRBD1	CASSLRGPYGYTF	TGTGCCAGCAGTTTAAGGGGGCCGTATGGCTACACCTTC
TRBV24-1	TRBJ1-3	NA	TRBD1	CATSDPDRLSSGNTIYF	TGTGCCACCAGTGACCCGGACAGGCTCAGCTCTGGAAACACCATATATTTT
TRBV29-1	TRBJ1-1	NA	NA	CSVEGSGGAAFF	TGCAGCGTTGAAGGGAGTGGGGGGGCAGCTTTCTTT
TRBV27	TRBJ1-5	NA	NA	CASPPANQPQHF	TGTGCCAGCCCTCCAGCGAATCAGCCCCAGCATTTT
TRBV5-6	TRBJ2-1	NA	TRBD2	CASSSGLASGNEQFF	TGTGCCAGCAGCTCCGGACTAGCCTCGGGCAATGAGCAGTTCTTC
TRBV7-3	TRBJ1-2	few	NA	CASSLTPSGFPYGYTF	TGTGCCAGCAGCTTAACACCCTCGGGATTCCCCTATGGCTACACCTTC
TRBV9	TRBJ2-1	few	NA	CASSVDSTAINEQFF	TGTGCCAGCAGCGTAGATTCGACTGCGATCAATGAGCAGTTCTTC
TRBV7-9	TRBJ2-2	NA	TRBD2	CASRISGPGELFF	TGTGCCAGCAGGATTAGCGGGCCCGGGGAGCTGTTTTTT
TRBV10-3	TRBJ2-7	NA	TRBD2	CAISETSGTISYEQYF	TGTGCCATCAGTGAAACTAGCGGAACTATTTCCTACGAGCAGTACTTC
TRBV9	TRBJ1-1	NA	NA	CASSETSGTSNTEAFF	TGTGCCAGCAGTGAGACCTCCGGGACATCCAACACTGAAGCTTTCTTT
TRBV28	TRBJ2-6	NA	TRBD1	CASRPQGAGANVLTF	TGTGCCAGCAGACCTCAGGGGGCTGGGGCCAACGTCCTGACTTTC
TRBV14	TRBJ2-2	NA	TRBD1	CASSPAGRTGNTGELFF	TGTGCCAGCAGCCCGGCCGGCAGGACAGGGAACACCGGGGAGCTGTTTTTT
TRBV12-5	TRBJ2-2	once	TRBD1	CASGPTGEDTGELFF	TGTGCTAGTGGTCCGACAGGGGAGGACACCGGGGAGCTGTTTTTT
TRBV7-3	TRBJ1-3	NA	NA	CASSLKGYGNTIYF	TGTGCCAGCAGCTTAAAGGGGTATGGAAACACCATATATTTT
TRBV2	TRBJ1-1	NA	NA	CASSERSQAFF	TGTGCCAGCAGTGAGAGGTCTCAAGCTTTCTTT
TRBV28	TRBJ1-2	NA	NA	CASSLRGLGYTF	TGTGCCAGCAGTTTGCGGGGCCTTGGCTACACCTTC
TRBV25-1	TRBJ2-7	many	NA	CASSEYNGGLIYEQYF	TGTGCCAGCAGTGAATATAACGGAGGACTAATCTACGAGCAGTACTTC
TRBV7-2	TRBJ2-5	NA	NA	CASRGGLQRETQYF	TGTGCCAGCAGGGGGGGACTCCAAAGGGAGACCCAGTACTTC
TRBV9	TRBJ2-1	NA	TRBD2	CASSITSGRYNEQFF	TGTGCCAGCAGCATAACTAGCGGGAGGTACAATGAGCAGTTCTTC
TRBV3-1/TRBV3-2	TRBJ1-4	NA	TRBD1	CASSATGRSEKLFF	TGTGCCAGCAGCGCGACAGGGCGTAGTGAAAAACTGTTTTTT
TRBV21-1	TRBJ2-7	NA	NA	CASSKALRQGGEQYF	TGTGCCAGCAGCAAAGCGCTCCGACAGGGGGGCGAGCAGTACTTC
TRBV18	TRBJ1-2	NA	NA	CASSPGRGRNYGYTF	TGTGCCAGCTCACCGGGGCGGGGACGGAACTATGGCTACACCTTC
TRBV11-2	TRBJ1-2	NA	NA	CASSLVSGSGVYGYTF	TGTGCCAGCAGCTTAGTTAGCGGGTCAGGGGTTTATGGCTACACCTTC
TRBV4-3	TRBJ2-3	few	NA	CASSQDVGGWSTDTQYF	TGCGCCAGCAGCCAAGACGTTGGAGGGTGGAGCACAGATACGCAGTATTTT
TRBV27	TRBJ2-7	NA	TRBD2	CASSPGTTSYEQYF	TGTGCCAGCAGCCCCGGGACTACCTCCTACGAGCAGTACTTC
TRBV5-1	TRBJ2-7	many	NA	CASSLEAEAPPEQYF	TGCGCCAGCAGCTTGGAGGCAGAGGCCCCCCCGGAGCAGTACTTC
TRBV11-3	TRBJ2-1	NA	TRBD2	CASSLVGTSGYNEQFF	TGTGCCAGCAGCTTAGTCGGGACTAGCGGCTACAATGAGCAGTTCTTC
TRBV6-2/TRBV6-3	TRBJ1-5	NA	NA	CASCSRVRSNQPQHF	TGTGCCAGCTGTTCCAGGGTAAGGTCCAATCAGCCCCAGCATTTT
TRBV5-5	TRBJ2-1	NA	NA	CASSWTGLNEQFF	TGTGCCAGCAGCTGGACTGGCCTCAATGAGCAGTTCTTC